These 21 T cell receptor beta chains were sequenced from one sample in a study of kidney transplant recipient with SARS-CoV-2 infection. TCRdb re-analysed the reads in MiXCR, keeping a single row per CDR3 protein. The data show approximately 240,000 distinct CDR3 sequences, under 30% seen once. This specimen was a blood sample, taken at baseline and around day 120 from a kidney transplant recipient. The receptors here all came from a young adult male patient who had COVID-19 and was a kidney transplant recipient. Some T cells could come from the graft donor.

In this sample, this clonotype turned up many times. This sequence joins TRBV11-3 and TRBJ1-2; D remains unclear. The CDR3 has 17 residues. The germline CDR1 and CDR2 sequences are SGHNT and YENEEA. V lost 3 bases and J 4 bases, leaving 21 bases between the germline ends. Here the CDR3 DNA reads TGTGCCAGCAGCTTCCACATCGATCTCGGAAAGACCTATGGCTACACCTTC. Its translation: CASSFHIDLGKTYGYTF.

This clonotype has a count of ten or more. This chain joins TRBV27 and TRBJ1-4; 9 bases line up with TRBD1. CDR1 and CDR2 from the germline V gene are MNHEY and SMNVEV (reference sequence). This CDR3 spans 16 amino acids. V trimming: 6 bases; J trimming: 1 base; junction bases outside the gene matches: 6. In nucleotides, the CDR3 is TGTGCCAGCAGACCCGACAGGGGGGTAACTAATGAAAAACTGTTTTTT. It translates to CASRPDRGVTNEKLFF.

This clonotype was counted a few times. A read error may produce the germline difference seen at one junction end. The chain combines TRBV5-4 with TRBJ1-6; weak D call: TRBD1 (5 bases). Germline-derived CDR1 and CDR2 are SGHNT and YYREEE (reference sequence). This CDR3 comprises 16 residues. CDR3 in amino acids: CAGSMGPTLYNSPLHF. The CDR3 DNA reads TGTGCCGGCAGCATGGGACCAACGTTATACAATTCACCCCTCCACTTT.

This clonotype was seen at least ten times. The rearrangement links TRBV29-1 to TRBJ2-7; unclear D gene. The CDR3 runs to 14 residues. The germline V gene has CDR1 SQVTM and CDR2 ANQGSEA. Trimming cost V 6 bases and J 6 bases, with 21 bases left between them. The CDR3 nucleotides are TGCAGCGTGAAATTCTCGCGGCCCGGTGGCGAGCAGTACTTC. It encodes CSVKFSRPGGEQYF.

This clonotype was picked up many times. V usage is TRBV27 and J usage is TRBJ2-7; perhaps TRBD2 as D (6 bases). The germline V gene encodes CDR1 MNHEY and CDR2 SMNVEV (reference sequence). The CDR3 runs 14 residues. Trimming pared 8 bases from V and 4 bases from J, leaving 18 bases between. For the CDR3, the DNA is TGTGCCAGCGCATCACTACGGGGAGGTTACGAGCAGTACTTC. Translation: CASASLRGGYEQYF.

In its sample, this clonotype was seen many times. This chain's CDR3 is CATSLDRTTEAFF. The CDR3 region has the DNA TGTGCCACCAGCCTAGACAGGACCACTGAAGCTTTCTTT. The chain uses TRBV15 and TRBJ1-1, with D possibly being TRBD1 (6 bases). Trimming cost V 5 bases and J 4 bases, with 11 bases left between them. The CDR3 contains 13 residues. CDR1 is LNHNV, CDR2 YYDKDF, per germline (reference sequence).

This clonotype was seen at least ten times. The chain joins TRBV27 to TRBJ1-2, with a tentative D call TRBD1 (5 bases). Per germline, CDR1 MNHEY and CDR2 SMNVEV (reference sequence). The CDR3 totals 15 residues. V was cut by 1 base and J by 4 bases, with 13 bases left in between. The CDR3 bases are TGTGCCAGCAGTTTATGGGGGAGTTTCGGCTATGGCTACACCTTC. Encoded protein: CASSLWGSFGYGYTF.

The count of this clonotype is one. This could be a read error, since a much larger clone is one nucleotide away. Written as DNA, the CDR3 is TGTGCCAGCAGCGCATTGGGTCCCATTTCTTTCTCTGAGACCCAGCACTTC. This gives the protein CASSALGPISFSETQHF. The chain links TRBV3-1 to TRBJ2-5; no clear D. This CDR3 contains 17 residues. The germline CDR1 and CDR2 sequences are LGHDT and YNNKEL (reference sequence).

In this sample, this clonotype turned up many times. The V gene is TRBV24-1, the J gene TRBJ1-2; D is undetermined. V lost 6 bases and J 4 bases, leaving 23 bases between the germline ends. CDR1 KGHDR and CDR2 SFDVKD come from the germline V gene. CDR3 size: 17 residues. The CDR3 spells CATSRENSTRKTYGYTF. The CDR3 nucleotides are TGTGCCACCAGTCGGGAGAATAGTACCAGAAAGACCTATGGCTACACCTTC.

The chain is built from TRBV21-1 and TRBJ2-1; the listed D gene, TRBD2, was not tested against the DNA. TRBV21-1 is an annotated pseudogene. There are 13 residues in the CDR3. The DNA of the CDR3 is TGTGCCAGCAGCCTAGTCCCCGACCGGGAGCAGTTCTTC. Its protein product is CASSLVPDREQFF.

Regarding this clonotype: Mismatch with germline at one junction end may stem from a read error. The CDR3 DNA follows: TGCGCCAGCGGCTTGGGCCAGGGAGGTACTGAAGCTTTCTTT. Protein sequence: CASGLGQGGTEAFF. The genes are TRBV5-1 and TRBJ1-1; TRBD1 might be the D (5 bases). The CDR3 contains 14 residues. Germline V gives CDR1 SGHRS, CDR2 YFSETQ.

This clonotype was picked up many times. The J gene is TRBJ1-2, the V gene TRBV11-3; D remains unclear. The CDR3 totals 17 residues. Germline CDR1 and CDR2: SGHNT and YENEEA. The V gene lost 5 bases and the J gene lost 4 bases, with 23 bases spanning the gap. The CDR3 DNA is TGTGCCAGCAGCGATAGCGACGATCTCGGAAAGACCTATGGCTACACCTTC. Translating gives CASSDSDDLGKTYGYTF.

This clonotype was seen at least ten times. The rearrangement uses TRBV19 and TRBJ2-7; D gene uncertain. The CDR3 has 14 amino acids. Deletions cut 6 bases from V and 3 bases from J, with 15 bases between. Germline loops: CDR1 LNHDA, CDR2 SQIVND (reference sequence). The CDR3, as DNA: TGTGCCAGTAGCCCGGGCTCCTCACTCTACGAGCAGTACTTC. This translates into CASSPGSSLYEQYF.

Of note for this clonotype: A much larger clone differs from this one at a single base, so this may be a read error. The rearrangement links TRBV6-5 to TRBJ2-5; 8 nucleotides line up with TRBD2. This CDR3 contains 14 residues. In germline, CDR1 is MNHEY, CDR2 SVGAGI. J gave up 1 base and V 6 bases, and 4 bases lay outside the gene matches. The CDR3 sequence is CASSGGVLQETQYF. CDR3 nucleotides: TGTGCCAGCAGCGGGGGGGTGCTCCAAGAGACCCAGTACTTC.

This clonotype was seen ten or more times. The V call is TRBV19, the J call TRBJ1-2; the D gene is possibly TRBD1 (6 bases). Germline V lookup: CDR1 LNHDA, CDR2 SQIVND (reference sequence). V dropped 5 bases and J dropped 4 bases, with 14 bases sitting between them. This CDR3 region has 14 residues. CDR3 in amino acids: CASSPGQRTYGYTF. CDR3 nucleotides: TGTGCCAGTAGTCCCGGACAGAGAACCTATGGCTACACCTTC.

This clonotype turned up a few times. The chain uses TRBV5-1 and TRBJ2-5; D might be TRBD1 or TRBD2, each matching 5 bases. This CDR3 comprises 13 residues. CDR1 and CDR2 (germline): SGHRS, YFSETQ. V dropped 4 bases and J dropped 3 bases, with 10 bases sitting between them. The chain's CDR3 is CASSRDGKETQYF. CDR3 sequence (DNA): TGCGCCAGCAGCCGGGACGGTAAAGAGACCCAGTACTTC.

The sample holds one count of this clonotype. A much larger clonotype is one base distant, so this may be a read error. The chain recombines TRBV9 with TRBJ2-7; 13 bases fit TRBD2. There are 17 residues in the CDR3. Germline V gives CDR1 SGDLS, CDR2 YYNGEE. V shed 3 bases and J 8 bases; nucleotides not matched to a gene: 14. The CDR3 loop is CASSAAPIGTSGAKQYF. The CDR3 DNA follows: TGTGCCAGCAGCGCAGCCCCCATCGGGACTAGCGGGGCCAAGCAGTACTTC.

Remarks on this clonotype: A much larger clone lies a single base off, so this may be a read error. The V and J genes are TRBV6-2 or TRBV6-3 and TRBJ2-3; 7 bases match TRBD1. V dropped 7 bases and J dropped 2; count of bases not matched to a gene: 9. Looked up from germline, CDR1 is MNHEY and CDR2 is SVGEGT. There are 15 residues in the CDR3. The CDR3 nucleotides are TGTGCCAGCAATTATCACAGGGGTTTCACAGATACGCAGTATTTT. As protein: CASNYHRGFTDTQYF.

This clonotype was seen at least ten times. The chain recombines TRBV3-1 with TRBJ1-1, with 7 bases lining up with TRBD1. Germline assignment: CDR1 LGHDT and CDR2 YNNKEL (reference sequence). The CDR3 sequence is 18 residues long. V was pared by 3 bases and J by 0 bases, with 13 bases of the junction left unmatched. CDR3 amino acids: CASSHNRQGLVVNTEAFF. CDR3 sequence (DNA): TGTGCCAGCAGCCACAACAGACAGGGTTTGGTGGTGAACACTGAAGCTTTCTTT.

This clonotype occurred a few times. The chain couples TRBV6-2 or TRBV6-3 to TRBJ2-1, with TRBD1 matching over 8 bases. This CDR3 spans 15 amino acids. In germline, CDR1 is MNHEY, CDR2 SVGEGT. The junction had 6 bases not matched to a gene; V was cut back by 3 bases and J by 5 bases. The CDR3 spells CASSYRDRFNNEQFF. CDR3 DNA: TGTGCCAGCAGTTATAGGGACAGGTTCAACAATGAGCAGTTCTTC.

This clonotype was counted many times. The chain couples TRBV3-1 to TRBJ1-2, with D unresolved. The CDR3 runs to 17 residues. Trimming stripped 5 bases from V and 4 bases from J, with 23 bases between. The V gene's germline CDR1 is LGHDT and CDR2 YNNKEL (reference sequence). In DNA form, the CDR3 reads TGTGCCAGCAGCTCCAATTACACCCTTCGAAAGACCTATGGCTACACCTTC. Its translation is CASSSNYTLRKTYGYTF.